This T cell receptor (beta chain) stems from a study of siplizumab effects on memory and regulatory T cells. The CDR3 runs to 15 residues. Study-level results: Alloreactive sequences whose origin lay in unstimulated CD4+ memory cells were significantly reduced by siplizumab. Suppressive capability of dividing Tregs from siplizumab cultures went unverified.

Sequence data were generated for unstimulated naive, memory, effector memory and TEMRA subsets in three donor pairs. This clone has a single count. Antigen specificity is unknown. Sequencing of each sample assayed some 10^5 TCR templates. Profiled with immunoSEQ multiplex PCR; TCRdb holds only in-frame clones, not every one. The table has about 63,000 clones, roughly 83% seen once. Source material: memory CD4+ T cells sorted from blood. This chain uses TRBV21-1 with TRBJ1-3; the table's TRBD1 call for D was not verified on the DNA. TRBV21-1 is annotated as a pseudogene. This clonotype was obtained from a human donor in good health. CDR3 region: CASSKPLSSGNTIYF. The CDR3 DNA follows: TGTGCCAGCAGCAAACCCCTCAGCTCTGGAAACACCATATATTTT.